The TCR beta chain described here comes from a study of blood T cell repertoires in COVID-19. The V segment lost 0 bases and the J segment 7 bases; nucleotides outside the gene matches: 2. This CDR3 comprises 14 residues. CDR1 and CDR2 (germline): SGDLS, YYNGEE. Produced via immunoSEQ multiplex PCR; TCRdb's table is partial and in-frame only. This sample yields 55,000 to 65,000 clones, of which 65% to 85% are seen a single time; 3% to 3.5% belongs to the top ten. A few counts support this clone. The TCR sequence derives from a man between 60 and 70 years old with acute or convalescent COVID-19. This chain links TRBV9 with TRBJ1-2; 11 positions agree with TRBD1. Source material: peripheral blood. This chain's CDR3 is CASSVDGTGGGYTF. The CDR3 nucleotides read TGTGCCAGCAGCGTAGATGGGACAGGGGGTGGCTACACCTTC. The entire variable domain, with the rest obtained from reference TRBV9 and TRBJ1-2, is as follows: DSGVTQTPKHLITATGQRVTLRCSPRSGDLSVYWYQQSLDQGLQFLIQYYNGEERAKGNILERFSAQQFPDLHSELNLSSLELGDSALYFCASSVDGTGGGYTFGSGTRLTVV.